The clone carrying this T cell receptor beta chain was observed many times. Its antigen is not known. The germline V and J ends were trimmed by 1 base and 0 bases, with 8 bases remaining between them. CDR3 length equals 15 residues. The germline CDR1 and CDR2 sequences are SGHTA and FQGNSA. TCRdb recomputed calls from the reads with MiXCR, one row per CDR3 protein. This table has about 900,000 distinct CDR3 sequences, around 32% appearing once. The record originates from a study of T cell repertoires in cytomegalovirus infection. Looking at the study overall: Epitope selection comprised recently identified HLA-C-restricted CMV epitopes and well-studied HLA-B-restricted CMV epitopes. An indication of both CMV infection and matching HLA type came from public TCR beta signatures.

Study-wide results and limits: Of the TCR beta families, the public ones yielded a cumulative frequency that identified carriers of CMV plus the relevant HLA. Dominating the ex vivo response were TCR beta clonotypes that were CMV-specific and HLA-C-restricted.

The V gene is TRBV7-2, the J gene TRBJ2-3; no clear D gene. Here the sequenced sample was cultured CD8+ T cells from PBMCs, taken from culture after CMV antigen stimulation. The TCR was taken from a human donor in good health (CMV status not recorded). Some clones in this sample may be carry-over from other donors' samples. CDR3 in amino acids: CASSLEPSSTDTQYF. CDR3 sequence (DNA): TGTGCCAGCAGCTTAGAACCATCCAGCACAGATACGCAGTATTTT.